The T cell receptor beta chain described here comes from a study of Ad26.COV2.S vaccination and SARS-CoV-2 variants. Across the study: A participant enrolled in the COV1001 Ad26.COV2.S trial arm provided the sample. Study-wide results and limits: Estimates derived from TCR breadth and depth analyses may have underestimated total T cell responses.

In the case of this clone: Its antigen remains unknown.

The treatment: 19 received Ad26.COV2.S at low or high dose, single or two shots; roughly 5 received placebo; per-sample allocation not given. The study sampled participants on day 63 after the first vaccine or placebo injection. Sequenced by immunoSEQ multiplex PCR; TCRdb stores in-frame clones only, minus some. The data hold 380,000 or so clones, with roughly 85% observed a single time. Per the germline V gene, CDR1 is MNHEY and CDR2 is SMNVEV (reference sequence). The V segment lost 3 bases and the J segment 4 bases; nucleotides outside the gene matches: 5. CDR3 size: 15 residues. Sequenced here: peripheral blood, sampled in a trial of Ad26.COV2.S vaccine versus placebo. V is TRBV27 and J is TRBJ2-3; 9 nucleotides align to TRBD1. This clonotype was sampled from a person between 18 and 65 years old who received the Ad26.COV2.S COVID-19 vaccine or a placebo. The CDR3 is CASSLRDRVADTQYF. DNA for the CDR3: TGTGCCAGCAGTTTGAGGGACAGGGTGGCAGATACGCAGTATTTT.